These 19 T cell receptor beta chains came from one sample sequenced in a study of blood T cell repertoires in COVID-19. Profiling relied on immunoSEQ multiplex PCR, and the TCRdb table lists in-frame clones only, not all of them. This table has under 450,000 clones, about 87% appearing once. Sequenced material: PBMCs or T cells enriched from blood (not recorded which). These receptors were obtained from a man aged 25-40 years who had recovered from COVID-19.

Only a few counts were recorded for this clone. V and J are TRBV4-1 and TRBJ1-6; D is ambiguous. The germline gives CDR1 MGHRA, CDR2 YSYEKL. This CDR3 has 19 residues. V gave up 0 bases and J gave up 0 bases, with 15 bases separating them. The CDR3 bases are TGCGCCAGCAGCCAAGATCGGTCCCTACTCCGCTCCTATAATTCACCCCTCCACTTT. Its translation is CASSQDRSLLRSYNSPLHF.

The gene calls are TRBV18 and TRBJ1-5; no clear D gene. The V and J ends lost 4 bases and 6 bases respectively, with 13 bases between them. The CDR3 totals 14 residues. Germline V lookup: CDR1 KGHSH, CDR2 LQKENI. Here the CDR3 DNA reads TGTGCCAGCTCACTCGAGAAGATTTCTCAGCCCCAGCATTTT. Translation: CASSLEKISQPQHF. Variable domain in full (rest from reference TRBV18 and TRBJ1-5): NAGVMQNPRHLVRRRGQEARLRCSPMKGHSHVYWYRQLPEEGLKFMVYLQKENIIDESGMPKERFSAEFPKEGPSILRIQQVVRGDSAAYFCASSLEKISQPQHFGDGTRLSIL.

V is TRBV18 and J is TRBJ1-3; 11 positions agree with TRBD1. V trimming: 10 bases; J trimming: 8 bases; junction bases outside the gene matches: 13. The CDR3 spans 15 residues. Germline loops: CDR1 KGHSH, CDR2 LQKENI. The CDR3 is CATRLGTGGEDTIYF. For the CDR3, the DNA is TGTGCCACCCGCCTCGGGACAGGGGGTGAGGACACCATATATTTT.

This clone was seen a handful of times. CDR3 in DNA: TGTGCCAGCTCACTCAGCATGGGGGCGCGATCCACTGAAGCTTTCTTT. This gives the protein CASSLSMGARSTEAFF. The V gene is TRBV18, the J gene TRBJ1-1; the D gene is possibly TRBD1 (6 bases). Trimming left V 4 bases short and J 4 bases short, with 19 bases between. CDR1 and CDR2 from the germline V gene are KGHSH and LQKENI. CDR3 length: 16 residues.

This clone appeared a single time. CDR3 sequence (DNA): TGCAGTGCAAGGACGGGAGACGAGCAGTACTTC. Protein sequence: CSARTGDEQYF. The chain combines TRBV20-1 with TRBJ2-7; the D gene is possibly TRBD2 (6 bases). The CDR3 is made up of 11 amino acids. Germline V lookup: CDR1 DFQATT, CDR2 SNEGSKA (reference sequence). V shed 6 bases and J shed 5 bases, with 11 bases lying between them.

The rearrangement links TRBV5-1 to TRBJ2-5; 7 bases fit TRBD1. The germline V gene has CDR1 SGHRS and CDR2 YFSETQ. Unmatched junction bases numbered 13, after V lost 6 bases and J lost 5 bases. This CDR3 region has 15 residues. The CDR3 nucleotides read TGCGCCAGCACCCAACACAGGGGAGAGTTCGAGACCCAGTACTTC. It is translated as CASTQHRGEFETQYF.

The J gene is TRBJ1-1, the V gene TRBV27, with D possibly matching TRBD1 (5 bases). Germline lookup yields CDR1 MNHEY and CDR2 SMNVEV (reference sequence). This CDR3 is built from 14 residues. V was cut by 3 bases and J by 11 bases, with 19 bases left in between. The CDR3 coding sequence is TGTGCCAGCAGTTTGTCGGGACTACCGGGGGAGGCTTTCTTT. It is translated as CASSLSGLPGEAFF.

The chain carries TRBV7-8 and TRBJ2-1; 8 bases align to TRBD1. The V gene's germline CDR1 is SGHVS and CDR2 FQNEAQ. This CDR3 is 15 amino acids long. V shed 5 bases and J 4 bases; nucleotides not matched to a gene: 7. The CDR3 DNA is TGTGCCAGCAGCCCGCCGGGACAGGAATACAATGAGCAGTTCTTC. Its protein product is CASSPPGQEYNEQFF.

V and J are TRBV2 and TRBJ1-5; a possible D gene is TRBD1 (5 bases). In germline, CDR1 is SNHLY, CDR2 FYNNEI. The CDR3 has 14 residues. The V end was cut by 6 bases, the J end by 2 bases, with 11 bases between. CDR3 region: CASSRDVGNQPQHF. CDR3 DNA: TGTGCCAGCAGCAGGGATGTGGGCAATCAGCCCCAGCATTTT. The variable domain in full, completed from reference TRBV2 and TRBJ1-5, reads EPEVTQTPSHQVTQMGQEVILRCVPISNHLYFYWYRQILGQKVEFLVSFYNNEISEKSEIFDDQFSVERPDGSNFTLKIRSTKLEDSAMYFCASSRDVGNQPQHFGDGTRLSIL.

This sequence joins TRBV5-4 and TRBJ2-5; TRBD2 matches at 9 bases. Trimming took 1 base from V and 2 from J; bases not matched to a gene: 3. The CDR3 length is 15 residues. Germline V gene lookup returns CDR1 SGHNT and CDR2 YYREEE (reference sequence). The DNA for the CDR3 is TGTGCCAGCAGCTTGATGACTAGCGGACAAGAGACCCAGTACTTC. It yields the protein CASSLMTSGQETQYF.

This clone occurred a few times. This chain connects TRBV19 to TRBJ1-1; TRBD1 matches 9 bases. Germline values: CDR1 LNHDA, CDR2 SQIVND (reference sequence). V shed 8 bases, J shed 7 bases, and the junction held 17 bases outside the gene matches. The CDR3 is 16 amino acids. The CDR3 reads CASQPGLDRGVNEAFF. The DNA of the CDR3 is TGTGCCAGTCAGCCCGGGTTGGACAGGGGAGTTAATGAAGCTTTCTTT. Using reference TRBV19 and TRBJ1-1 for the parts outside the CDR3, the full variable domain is DGGITQSPKYLFRKEGQNVTLSCEQNLNHDAMYWYRQDPGQGLRLIYYSQIVNDFQKGDIAEGYSVSREKKESFPLTVTSAQKNPTAFYLCASQPGLDRGVNEAFFGQGTRLTVV.

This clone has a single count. CDR3 DNA: TGTGCCAGCAGCGACCGACAGGGGGCGAGCAATGAGCAGTTCTTC. This encodes CASSDRQGASNEQFF. V usage is TRBV9 and J usage is TRBJ2-1; 10 positions agree with TRBD1. Germline V CDR1 and CDR2: SGDLS, YYNGEE. The CDR3 runs to 15 residues. V trimming: 3 bases; J trimming: 6 bases; junction bases outside the gene matches: 6.

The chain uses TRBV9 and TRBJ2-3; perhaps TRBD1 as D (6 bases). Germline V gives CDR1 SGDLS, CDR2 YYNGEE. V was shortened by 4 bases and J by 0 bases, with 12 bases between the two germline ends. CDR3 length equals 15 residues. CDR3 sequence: CASSSRQVSTDTQYF. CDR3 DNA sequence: TGTGCCAGCAGCTCCAGACAGGTTAGCACAGATACGCAGTATTTT.

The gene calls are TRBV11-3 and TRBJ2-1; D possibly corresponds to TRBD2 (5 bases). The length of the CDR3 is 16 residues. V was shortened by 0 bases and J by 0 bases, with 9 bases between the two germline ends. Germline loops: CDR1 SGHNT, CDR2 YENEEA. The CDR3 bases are TGTGCCAGCAGCTTAGAGGCTGGGAGCTCCTACAATGAGCAGTTCTTC. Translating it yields CASSLEAGSSYNEQFF.

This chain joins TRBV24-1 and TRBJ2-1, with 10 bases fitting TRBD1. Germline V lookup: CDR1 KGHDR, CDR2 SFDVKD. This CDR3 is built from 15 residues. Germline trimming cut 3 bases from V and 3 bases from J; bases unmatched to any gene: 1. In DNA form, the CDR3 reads TGTGCCACCAGTGATCGGGACAGGGGCTACAATGAGCAGTTCTTC. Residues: CATSDRDRGYNEQFF.

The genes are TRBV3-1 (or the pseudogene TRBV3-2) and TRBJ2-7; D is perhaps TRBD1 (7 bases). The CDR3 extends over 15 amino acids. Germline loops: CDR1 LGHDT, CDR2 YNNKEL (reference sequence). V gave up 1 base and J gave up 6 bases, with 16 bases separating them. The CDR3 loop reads CASSQVRAGGREQYF. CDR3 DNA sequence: TGTGCCAGCAGCCAAGTGCGGGCAGGGGGGCGCGAGCAGTACTTC.

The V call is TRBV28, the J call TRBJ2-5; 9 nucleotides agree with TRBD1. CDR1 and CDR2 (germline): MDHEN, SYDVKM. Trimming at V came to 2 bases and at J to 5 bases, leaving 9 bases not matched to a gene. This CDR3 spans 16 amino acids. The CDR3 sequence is CASSLPGTGWLETQYF. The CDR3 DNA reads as TGTGCCAGCAGTTTACCCGGGACAGGGTGGCTGGAGACCCAGTACTTC. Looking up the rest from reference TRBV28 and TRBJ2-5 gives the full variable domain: DVKVTQSSRYLVKRTGEKVFLECVQDMDHENMFWYRQDPGLGLRLIYFSYDVKMKEKGDIPEGYSVSREKKERFSLILESASTNQTSMYLCASSLPGTGWLETQYFGPGTRLLVL.

The CDR3 DNA follows: TGTGCCAGCAGTGTATCCTCGGGAGGGGGCGGATACGAGCAGTACTTC. Translation gives CASSVSSGGGGYEQYF. This chain connects TRBV6-1 to TRBJ2-7; perhaps TRBD2 as D (8 bases). V gave up 4 bases and J gave up 4 bases, with 20 bases separating them. The CDR3 totals 16 residues. Germline lookup yields CDR1 MNHNS and CDR2 SASEGT.

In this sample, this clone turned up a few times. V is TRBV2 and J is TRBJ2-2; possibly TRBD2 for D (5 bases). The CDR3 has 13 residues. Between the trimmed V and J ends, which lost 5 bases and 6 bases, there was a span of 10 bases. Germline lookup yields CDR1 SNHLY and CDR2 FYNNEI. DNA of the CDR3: TGTGCCAGCAGTAACAAGGAGGCCGGGGAGCTGTTTTTT. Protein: CASSNKEAGELFF.